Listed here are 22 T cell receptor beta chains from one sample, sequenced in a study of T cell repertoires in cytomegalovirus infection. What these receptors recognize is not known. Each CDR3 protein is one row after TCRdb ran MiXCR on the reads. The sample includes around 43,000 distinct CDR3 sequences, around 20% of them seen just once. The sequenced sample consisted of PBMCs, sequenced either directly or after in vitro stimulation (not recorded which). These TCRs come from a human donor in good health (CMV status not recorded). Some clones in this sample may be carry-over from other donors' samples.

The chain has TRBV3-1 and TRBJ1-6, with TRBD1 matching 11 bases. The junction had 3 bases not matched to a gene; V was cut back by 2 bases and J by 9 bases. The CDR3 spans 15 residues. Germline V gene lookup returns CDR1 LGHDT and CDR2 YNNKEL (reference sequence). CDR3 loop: CASSQTGTGGSPLHF. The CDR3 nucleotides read TGTGCCAGCAGCCAAACCGGGACAGGGGGTTCACCCCTCCACTTT.

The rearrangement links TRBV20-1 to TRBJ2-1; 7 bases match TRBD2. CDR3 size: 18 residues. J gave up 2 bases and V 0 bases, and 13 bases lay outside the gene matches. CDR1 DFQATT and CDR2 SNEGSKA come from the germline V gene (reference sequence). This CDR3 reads CSARDLRRGSLAYNEQFF. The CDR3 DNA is TGCAGTGCTAGAGATCTTCGGCGGGGGAGCCTCGCCTACAATGAGCAGTTCTTC.

The CDR3 nucleotides are TGTGCCAGCAGTTACTCGCGCCCTTGGGACGAGCAGTACTTC. Its protein product is CASSYSRPWDEQYF. This chain joins TRBV6-5 and TRBJ2-7; D ambiguous. V shed 0 bases and J shed 5 bases, with 11 bases lying between them. Germline CDR1 reads MNHEY; CDR2 reads SVGAGI. CDR3 size: 14 residues.

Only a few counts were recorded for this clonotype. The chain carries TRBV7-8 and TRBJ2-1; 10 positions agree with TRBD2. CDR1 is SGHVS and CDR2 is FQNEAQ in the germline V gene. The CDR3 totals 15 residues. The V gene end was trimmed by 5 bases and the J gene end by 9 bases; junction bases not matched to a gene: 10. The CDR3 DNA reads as TGTGCCAGCAGCCCTGCGGCTAGCGGGAGTGGTGAGCAGTTCTTC. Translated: CASSPAASGSGEQFF.

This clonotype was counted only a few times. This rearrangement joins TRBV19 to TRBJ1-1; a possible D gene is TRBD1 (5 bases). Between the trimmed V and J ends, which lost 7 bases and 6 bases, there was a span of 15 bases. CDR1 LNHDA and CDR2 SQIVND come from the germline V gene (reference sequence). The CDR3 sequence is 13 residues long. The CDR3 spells CASTGRGGAEAFF. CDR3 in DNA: TGTGCCAGTACCGGACGGGGGGGGGCTGAAGCTTTCTTT. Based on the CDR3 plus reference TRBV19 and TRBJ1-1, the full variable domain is DGGITQSPKYLFRKEGQNVTLSCEQNLNHDAMYWYRQDPGQGLRLIYYSQIVNDFQKGDIAEGYSVSREKKESFPLTVTSAQKNPTAFYLCASTGRGGAEAFFGQGTRLTVV.

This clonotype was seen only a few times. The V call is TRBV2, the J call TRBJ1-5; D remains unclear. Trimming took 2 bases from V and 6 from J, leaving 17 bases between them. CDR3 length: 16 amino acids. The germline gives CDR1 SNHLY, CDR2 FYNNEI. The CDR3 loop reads CASSESASVGSQPQHF. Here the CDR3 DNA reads TGTGCCAGCAGTGAATCAGCCAGTGTAGGTAGTCAGCCCCAGCATTTT.

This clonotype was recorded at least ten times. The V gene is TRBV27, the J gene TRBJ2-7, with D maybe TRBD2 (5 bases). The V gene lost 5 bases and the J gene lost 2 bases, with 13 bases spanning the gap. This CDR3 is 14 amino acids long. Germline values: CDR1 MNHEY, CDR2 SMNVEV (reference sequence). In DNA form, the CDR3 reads TGTGCCAGCAGTCCTTTCTCGGGGACCTACGAGCAGTACTTC. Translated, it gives CASSPFSGTYEQYF.

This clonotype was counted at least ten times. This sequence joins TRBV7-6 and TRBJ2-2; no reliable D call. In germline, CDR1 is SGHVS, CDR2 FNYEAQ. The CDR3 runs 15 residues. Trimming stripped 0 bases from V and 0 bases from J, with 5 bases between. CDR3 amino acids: CASSLARPNTGELFF. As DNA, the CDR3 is TGTGCCAGCAGCTTAGCTCGTCCGAACACCGGGGAGCTGTTTTTT.

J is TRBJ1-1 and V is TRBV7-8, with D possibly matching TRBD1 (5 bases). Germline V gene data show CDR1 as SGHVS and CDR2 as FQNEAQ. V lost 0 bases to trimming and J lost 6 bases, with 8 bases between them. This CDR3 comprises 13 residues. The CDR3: CASSLAGDAEAFF. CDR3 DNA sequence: TGTGCCAGCAGCTTAGCGGGGGATGCTGAAGCTTTCTTT.

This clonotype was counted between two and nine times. The CDR3 sequence is CSARAGGEDSPLHF. CDR3 in DNA: TGCAGTGCTAGGGCAGGGGGCGAGGATTCACCCCTCCACTTT. The chain is built from TRBV20-1 and TRBJ1-6, with 8 bases aligning to TRBD1. CDR3 size: 14 residues. Germline assignment: CDR1 DFQATT and CDR2 SNEGSKA (reference sequence). J gave up 8 bases and V 3 bases, and 6 bases lay outside the gene matches.

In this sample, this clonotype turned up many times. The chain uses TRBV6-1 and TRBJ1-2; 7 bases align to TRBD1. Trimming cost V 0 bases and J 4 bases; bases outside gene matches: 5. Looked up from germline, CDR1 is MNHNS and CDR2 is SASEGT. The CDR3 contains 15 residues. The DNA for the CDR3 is TGTGCCAGCAGTGAAGCACACAGGGGTGGCTATGGCTACACCTTC. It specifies CASSEAHRGGYGYTF.

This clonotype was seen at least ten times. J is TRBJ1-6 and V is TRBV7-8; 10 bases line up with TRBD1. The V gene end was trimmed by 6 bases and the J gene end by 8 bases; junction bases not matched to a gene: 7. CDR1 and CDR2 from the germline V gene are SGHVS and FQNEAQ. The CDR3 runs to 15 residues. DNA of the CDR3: TGTGCCAGCAGGAGGCGGACAGGGGGGGATTCACCCCTCCACTTT. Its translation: CASRRRTGGDSPLHF. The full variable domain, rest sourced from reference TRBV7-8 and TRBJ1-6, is GAGVSQSPRYKVAKRGQDVALRCDPISGHVSLFWYQQALGQGPEFLTYFQNEAQLDKSGLPSDRFFAERPEGSVSTLKIQRTQQEDSAVYLCASRRRTGGDSPLHFGNGTRLTVT.

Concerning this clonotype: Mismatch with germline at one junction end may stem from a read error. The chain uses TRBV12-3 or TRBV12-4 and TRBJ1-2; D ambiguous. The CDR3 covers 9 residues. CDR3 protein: CASSPPWVF. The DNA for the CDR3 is TGTGCCAGCAGTCCCCCTTGGGTCTTC.

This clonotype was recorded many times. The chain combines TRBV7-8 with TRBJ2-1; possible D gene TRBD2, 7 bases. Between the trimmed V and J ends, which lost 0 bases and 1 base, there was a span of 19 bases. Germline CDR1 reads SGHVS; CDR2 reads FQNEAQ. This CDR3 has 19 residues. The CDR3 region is CASSLARFAGAFSYNEQFF. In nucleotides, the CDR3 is TGTGCCAGCAGCTTAGCACGATTCGCGGGGGCTTTTTCCTACAATGAGCAGTTCTTC.

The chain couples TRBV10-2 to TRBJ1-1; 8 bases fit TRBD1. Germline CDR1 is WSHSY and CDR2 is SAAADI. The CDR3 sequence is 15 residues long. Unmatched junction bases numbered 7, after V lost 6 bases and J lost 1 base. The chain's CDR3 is CASRDGQGTNTEAFF. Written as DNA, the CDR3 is TGCGCCAGCAGGGATGGACAGGGCACGAACACTGAAGCTTTCTTT.

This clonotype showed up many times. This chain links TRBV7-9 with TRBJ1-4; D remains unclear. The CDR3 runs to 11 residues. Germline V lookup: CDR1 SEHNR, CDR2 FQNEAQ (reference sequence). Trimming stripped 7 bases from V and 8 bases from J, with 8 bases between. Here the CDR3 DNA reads TGTGCCAGCACCCGGTCCGAAAAACTGTTTTTT. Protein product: CASTRSEKLFF.

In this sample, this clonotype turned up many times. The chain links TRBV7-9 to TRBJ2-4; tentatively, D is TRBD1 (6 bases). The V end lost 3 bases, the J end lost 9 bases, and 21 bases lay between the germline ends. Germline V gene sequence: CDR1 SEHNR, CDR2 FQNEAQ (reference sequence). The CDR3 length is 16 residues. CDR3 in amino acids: CASSLTSGDQAFIQYF. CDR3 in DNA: TGTGCCAGCAGCTTGACATCAGGGGATCAGGCGTTCATTCAGTACTTC.

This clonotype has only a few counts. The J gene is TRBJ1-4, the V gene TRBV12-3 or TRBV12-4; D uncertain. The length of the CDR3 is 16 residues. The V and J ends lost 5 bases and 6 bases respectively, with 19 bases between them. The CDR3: CASSTRVWVGYEKLFF. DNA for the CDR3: TGTGCCAGCAGTACCCGGGTCTGGGTTGGGTATGAAAAACTGTTTTTT.

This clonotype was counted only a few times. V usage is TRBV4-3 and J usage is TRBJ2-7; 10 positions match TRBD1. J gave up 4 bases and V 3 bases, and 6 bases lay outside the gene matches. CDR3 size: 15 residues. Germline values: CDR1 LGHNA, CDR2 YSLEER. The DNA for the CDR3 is TGCGCCAGCAGCCACGATGGGACAGGGGAGTACGAGCAGTACTTC. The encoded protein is CASSHDGTGEYEQYF.

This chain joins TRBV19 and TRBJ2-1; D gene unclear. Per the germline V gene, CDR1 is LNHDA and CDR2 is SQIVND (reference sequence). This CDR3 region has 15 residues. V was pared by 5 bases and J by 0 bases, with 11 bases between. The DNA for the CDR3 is TGTGCCAGTAGTCCGGGTCCGGGCTCCTACAATGAGCAGTTCTTC. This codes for CASSPGPGSYNEQFF. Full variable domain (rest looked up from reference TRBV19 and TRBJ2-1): DGGITQSPKYLFRKEGQNVTLSCEQNLNHDAMYWYRQDPGQGLRLIYYSQIVNDFQKGDIAEGYSVSREKKESFPLTVTSAQKNPTAFYLCASSPGPGSYNEQFFGPGTRLTVL.

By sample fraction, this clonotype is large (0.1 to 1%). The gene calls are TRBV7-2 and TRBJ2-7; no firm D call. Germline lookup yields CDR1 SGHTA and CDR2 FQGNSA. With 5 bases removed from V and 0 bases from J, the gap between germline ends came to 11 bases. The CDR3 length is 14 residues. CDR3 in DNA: TGTGCCAGCAGCCTAGTGGCATACTCCTACGAGCAGTACTTC. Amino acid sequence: CASSLVAYSYEQYF.

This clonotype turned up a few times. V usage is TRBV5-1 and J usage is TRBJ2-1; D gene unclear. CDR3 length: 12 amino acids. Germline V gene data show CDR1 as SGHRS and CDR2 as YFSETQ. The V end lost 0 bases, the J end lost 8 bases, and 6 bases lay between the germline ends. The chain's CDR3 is CASSLVGYEQFF. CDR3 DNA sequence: TGCGCCAGCAGCTTGGTAGGGTATGAGCAGTTCTTC.